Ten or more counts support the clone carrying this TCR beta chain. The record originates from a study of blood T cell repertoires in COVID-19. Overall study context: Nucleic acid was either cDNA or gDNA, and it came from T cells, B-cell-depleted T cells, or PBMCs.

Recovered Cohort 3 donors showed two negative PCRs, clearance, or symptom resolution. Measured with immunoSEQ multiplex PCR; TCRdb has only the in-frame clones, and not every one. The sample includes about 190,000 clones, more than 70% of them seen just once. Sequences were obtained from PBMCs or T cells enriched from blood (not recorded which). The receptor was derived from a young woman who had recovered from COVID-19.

CDR3 in DNA: TGTGCCAGCAGCCCGTTCCCCAAGGGGGGGACCTACAATGAGCAGTTCTTC. It specifies CASSPFPKGGTYNEQFF. This chain joins TRBV5-4 and TRBJ2-1, with a possible D match to TRBD2 (7 bases). The ends were cut back, 4 bases at V and 2 bases at J, with 19 bases in the middle. The CDR3 is 17 amino acids. Germline V gives CDR1 SGHNT, CDR2 YYREEE (reference sequence).